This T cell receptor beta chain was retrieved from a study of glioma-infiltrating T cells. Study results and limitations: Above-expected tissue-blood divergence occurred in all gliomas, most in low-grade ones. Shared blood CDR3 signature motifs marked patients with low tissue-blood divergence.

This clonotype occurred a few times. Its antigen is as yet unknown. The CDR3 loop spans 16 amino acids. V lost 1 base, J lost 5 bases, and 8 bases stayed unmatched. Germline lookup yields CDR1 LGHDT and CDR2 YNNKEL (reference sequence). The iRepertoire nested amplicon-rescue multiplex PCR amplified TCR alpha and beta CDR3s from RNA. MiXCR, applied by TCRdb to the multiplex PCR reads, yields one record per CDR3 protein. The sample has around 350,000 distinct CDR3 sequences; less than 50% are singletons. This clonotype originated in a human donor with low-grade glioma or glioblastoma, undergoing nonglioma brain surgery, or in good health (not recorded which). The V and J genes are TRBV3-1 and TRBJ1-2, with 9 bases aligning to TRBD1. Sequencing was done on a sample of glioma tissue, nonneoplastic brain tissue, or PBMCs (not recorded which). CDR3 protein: CASSQGTGDLGYGYTF. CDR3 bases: TGTGCCAGCAGCCAAGGGACAGGGGACCTCGGTTATGGCTACACCTTC. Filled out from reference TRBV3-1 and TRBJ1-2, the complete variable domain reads DTAVSQTPKYLVTQMGNDKSIKCEQNLGHDTMYWYKQDSKKFLKIMFSYNNKELIINETVPNRFSPKSPDKAHLNLHINSLELGDSAVYFCASSQGTGDLGYGYTFGSGTRLTVV.